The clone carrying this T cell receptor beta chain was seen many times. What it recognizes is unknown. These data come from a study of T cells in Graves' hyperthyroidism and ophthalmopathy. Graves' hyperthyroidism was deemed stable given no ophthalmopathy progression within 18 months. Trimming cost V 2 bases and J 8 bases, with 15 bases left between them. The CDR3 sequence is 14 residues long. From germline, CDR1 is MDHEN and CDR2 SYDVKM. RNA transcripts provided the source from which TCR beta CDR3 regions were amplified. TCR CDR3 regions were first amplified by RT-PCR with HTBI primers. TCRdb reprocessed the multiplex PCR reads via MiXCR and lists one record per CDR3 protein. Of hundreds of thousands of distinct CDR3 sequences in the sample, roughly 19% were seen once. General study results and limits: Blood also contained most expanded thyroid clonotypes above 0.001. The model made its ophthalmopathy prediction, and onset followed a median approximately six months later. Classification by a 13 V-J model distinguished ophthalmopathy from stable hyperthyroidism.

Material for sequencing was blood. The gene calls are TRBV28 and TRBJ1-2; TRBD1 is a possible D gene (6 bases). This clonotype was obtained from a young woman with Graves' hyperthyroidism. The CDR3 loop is CASSLTPGGRGYTF. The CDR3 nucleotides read TGTGCCAGCAGTTTAACCCCCGGGGGCCGAGGCTACACCTTC.